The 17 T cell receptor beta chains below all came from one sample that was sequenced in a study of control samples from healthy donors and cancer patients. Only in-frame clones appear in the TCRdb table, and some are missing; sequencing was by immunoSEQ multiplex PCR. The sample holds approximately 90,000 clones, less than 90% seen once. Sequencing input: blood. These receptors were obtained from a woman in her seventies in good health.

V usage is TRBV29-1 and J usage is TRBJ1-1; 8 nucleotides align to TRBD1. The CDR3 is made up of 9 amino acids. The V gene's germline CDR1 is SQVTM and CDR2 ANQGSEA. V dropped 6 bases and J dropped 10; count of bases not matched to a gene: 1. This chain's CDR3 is CSVDRGAFF. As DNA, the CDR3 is TGCAGCGTAGACAGGGGAGCTTTCTTT. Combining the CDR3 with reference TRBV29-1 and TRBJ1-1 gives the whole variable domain SAVISQKPSRDICQRGTSLTIQCQVDSQVTMMFWYRQQPGQSLTLIATANQGSEATYESGFVIDKFPISRPNLTFSTLTVSNMSPEDSSIYLCSVDRGAFFGQGTRLTVV.

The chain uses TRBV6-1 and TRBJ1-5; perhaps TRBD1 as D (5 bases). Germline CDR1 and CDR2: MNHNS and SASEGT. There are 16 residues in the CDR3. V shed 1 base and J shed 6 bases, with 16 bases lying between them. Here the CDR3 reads CASSEGGATQRQPQHF. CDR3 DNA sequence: TGTGCCAGCAGTGAAGGGGGCGCGACGCAGCGTCAGCCCCAGCATTTT.

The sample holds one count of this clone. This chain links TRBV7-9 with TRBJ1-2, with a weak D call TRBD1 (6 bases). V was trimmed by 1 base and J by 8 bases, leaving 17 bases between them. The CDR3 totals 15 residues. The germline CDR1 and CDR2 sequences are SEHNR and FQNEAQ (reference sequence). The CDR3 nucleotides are TGTGCCAGCAGCTTAGGGGGTTTACAGGGAAAAGGCTACACCTTC. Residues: CASSLGGLQGKGYTF.

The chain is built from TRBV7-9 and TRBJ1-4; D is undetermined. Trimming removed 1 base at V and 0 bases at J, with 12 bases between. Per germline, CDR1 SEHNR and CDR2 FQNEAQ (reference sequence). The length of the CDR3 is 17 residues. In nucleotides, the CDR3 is TGTGCCAGCAGCTTAGGGTCCGGTGTCACAACTAATGAAAAACTGTTTTTT. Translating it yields CASSLGSGVTTNEKLFF.

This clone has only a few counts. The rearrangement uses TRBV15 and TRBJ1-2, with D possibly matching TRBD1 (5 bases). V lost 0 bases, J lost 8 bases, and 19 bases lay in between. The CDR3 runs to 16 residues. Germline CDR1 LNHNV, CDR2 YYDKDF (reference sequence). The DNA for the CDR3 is TGTGCCACCAGCAGAGATTTGGGCCGGGGGGTCGGAGGCTACACCTTC. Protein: CATSRDLGRGVGGYTF.

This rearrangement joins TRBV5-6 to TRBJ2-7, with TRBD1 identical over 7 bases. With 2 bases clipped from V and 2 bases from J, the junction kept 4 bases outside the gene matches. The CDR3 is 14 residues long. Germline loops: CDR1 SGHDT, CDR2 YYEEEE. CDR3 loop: CASSLWTGTYEQYF. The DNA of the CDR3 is TGTGCCAGCAGCTTATGGACAGGAACCTACGAGCAGTACTTC.

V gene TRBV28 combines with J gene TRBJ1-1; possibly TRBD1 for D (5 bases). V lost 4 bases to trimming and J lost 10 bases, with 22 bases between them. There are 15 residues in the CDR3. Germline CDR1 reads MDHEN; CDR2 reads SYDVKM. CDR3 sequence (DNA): TGTGCCAGCAGTTACCTGCCCGCGGGGGTCTGGGGAGCTTTCTTT. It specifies CASSYLPAGVWGAFF.

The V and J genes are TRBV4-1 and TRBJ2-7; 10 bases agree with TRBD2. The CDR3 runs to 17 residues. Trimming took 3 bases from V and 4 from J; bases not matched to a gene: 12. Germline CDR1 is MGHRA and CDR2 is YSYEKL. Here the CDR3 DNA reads TGCGCCAGCAGCCACCCTGGAGCTAGCGGGAGTAGGTACGAGCAGTACTTC. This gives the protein CASSHPGASGSRYEQYF.

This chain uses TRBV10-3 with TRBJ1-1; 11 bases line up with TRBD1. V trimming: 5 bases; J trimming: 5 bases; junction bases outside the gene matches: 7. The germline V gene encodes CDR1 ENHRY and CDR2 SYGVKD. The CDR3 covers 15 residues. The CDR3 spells CAISLAGQGDTEAFF. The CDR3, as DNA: TGTGCCATCAGTCTTGCGGGACAGGGGGATACTGAAGCTTTCTTT.

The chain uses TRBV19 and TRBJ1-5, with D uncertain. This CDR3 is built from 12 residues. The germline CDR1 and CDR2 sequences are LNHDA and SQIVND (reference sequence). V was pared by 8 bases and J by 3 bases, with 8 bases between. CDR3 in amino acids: CASQMINQPQHF. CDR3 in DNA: TGTGCCAGTCAGATGATCAATCAGCCCCAGCATTTT.

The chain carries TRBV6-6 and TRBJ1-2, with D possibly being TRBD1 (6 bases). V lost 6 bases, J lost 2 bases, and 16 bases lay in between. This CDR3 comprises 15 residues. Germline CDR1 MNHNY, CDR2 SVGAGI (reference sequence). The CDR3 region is CASSQSGEGNYGYTF. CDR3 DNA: TGTGCCAGCAGCCAGTCAGGGGAGGGAAACTATGGCTACACCTTC.

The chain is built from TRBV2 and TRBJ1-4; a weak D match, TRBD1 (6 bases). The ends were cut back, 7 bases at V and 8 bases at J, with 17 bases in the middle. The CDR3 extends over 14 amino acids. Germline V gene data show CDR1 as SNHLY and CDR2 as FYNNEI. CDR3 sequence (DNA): TGTGCCAGCACCCTCCATAACCAGGGGGAAAAACTGTTTTTT. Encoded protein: CASTLHNQGEKLFF.

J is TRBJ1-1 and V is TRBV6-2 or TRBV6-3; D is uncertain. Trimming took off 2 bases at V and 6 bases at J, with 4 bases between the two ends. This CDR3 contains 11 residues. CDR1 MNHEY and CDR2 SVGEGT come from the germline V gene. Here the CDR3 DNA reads TGTGCCAGCAGTTACCTGGCTGAAGCTTTCTTT. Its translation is CASSYLAEAFF.

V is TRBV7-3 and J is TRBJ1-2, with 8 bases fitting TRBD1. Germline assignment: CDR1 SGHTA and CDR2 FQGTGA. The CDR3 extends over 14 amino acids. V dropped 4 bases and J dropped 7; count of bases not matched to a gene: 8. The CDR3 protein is CASSSQDRAGGYTF. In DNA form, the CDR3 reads TGTGCCAGCAGCTCCCAGGACAGGGCGGGTGGCTACACCTTC.

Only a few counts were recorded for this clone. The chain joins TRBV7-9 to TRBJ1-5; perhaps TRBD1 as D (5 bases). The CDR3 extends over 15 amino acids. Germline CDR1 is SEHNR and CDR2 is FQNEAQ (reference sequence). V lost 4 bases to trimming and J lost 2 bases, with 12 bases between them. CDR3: CASSSAGLGNQPQHF. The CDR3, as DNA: TGTGCCAGCAGCTCTGCAGGGTTGGGCAATCAGCCCCAGCATTTT.

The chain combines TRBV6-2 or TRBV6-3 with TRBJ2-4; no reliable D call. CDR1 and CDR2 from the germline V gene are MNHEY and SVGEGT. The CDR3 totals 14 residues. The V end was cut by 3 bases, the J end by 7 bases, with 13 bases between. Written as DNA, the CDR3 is TGTGCCAGCAGTTATGGTAATCTGGGGAACATTCAGTACTTC. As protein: CASSYGNLGNIQYF.

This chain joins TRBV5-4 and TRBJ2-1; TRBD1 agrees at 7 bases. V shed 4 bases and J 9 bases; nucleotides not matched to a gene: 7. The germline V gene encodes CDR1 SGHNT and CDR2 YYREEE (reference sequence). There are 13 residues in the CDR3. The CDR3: CASSKRQGAEQFF. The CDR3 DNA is TGTGCCAGCAGCAAGAGACAGGGTGCTGAGCAGTTCTTC.